This TCR beta chain was identified in a study of PD-1 blockade in classical Hodgkin lymphoma. The data were produced by immunoSEQ multiplex PCR, yet TCRdb's version contains in-frame clones alone and is incomplete. The sample carries fewer than 10,000 clones, about 84% recorded once. Worth noting for this clone: Its antigen is still unknown.

General study results and limits: The study reported lower baseline TCR diversity in newly diagnosed patients than in healthy donors.

Sample time point: cycle 4 day 1 (C4D1), after 5 to 7 weeks of nivolumab. After autologous stem cell transplantation all patients relapsed, and prior brentuximab vedotin exposure differed between cohorts. Germline CDR1 and CDR2: LNHDA and SQIVND (reference sequence). This CDR3 has 12 residues. Trimming took off 4 bases at V and 2 bases at J, with 5 bases between the two ends. The gene calls are TRBV19 and TRBJ1-2, with TRBD1 as a possible D gene (5 bases). The source is a human donor with classical Hodgkin lymphoma. This material consisted of peripheral blood mononuclear cells (PBMCs), taken before the fourth cycle of nivolumab. The CDR3 nucleotides are TGTGCCAGTAGTAGGGACAACTATGGCTACACCTTC. It specifies CASSRDNYGYTF.